This T cell receptor beta chain comes out of a study of blood T cell repertoires in COVID-19. Study overall: Both acute and convalescent COVID-19 samples were obtained from the United States, Italy and Spain. The cDNA or gDNA used as material had been derived from T cells, B-cell-depleted T cells, or PBMCs.

In the authors' workflow: Using reference gene primer amplification, nucleated cell counts were estimated. This table comes from immunoSEQ multiplex PCR, and its TCRdb copy is limited to in-frame clones, with some not included. V and J calls and clone size are given by that table; D and trimming were obtained from the DNA. In the table there are fewer than 120,000 clones, 70% to 90% of which are singletons. The CDR3 has 14 residues. Per the germline V gene, CDR1 is MNHEY and CDR2 is SVGAGI. V was trimmed by 7 bases and J by 6 bases, leaving 19 bases between them. The source is a human donor in a cohort sampled during active COVID-19. V gene TRBV6-5 combines with J gene TRBJ2-7; D is possibly TRBD1 (8 bases). Sequencing was carried out using peripheral blood. Written as DNA, the CDR3 is TGTGCCAGCAATCGACTGACAGGGGAGGGCGAGCAGTACTTC. Amino acid sequence: CASNRLTGEGEQYF.